This T cell receptor (beta chain) was obtained from a study of Ad26.COV2.S vaccination and SARS-CoV-2 variants (dated by TCRdb to the early 2020s). Notes on the research overall: Donors in the vaccine arm were drawn from COV1001, a multicentre, randomized, double-blind, placebo-controlled phase I-IIa trial testing Ad26.COV2.S in healthy adults. Dosing of Ad26.COV2.S was intramuscular, at either 5x10^10 or 1x10^11 viral particles, delivered as one shot or as two shots spaced 56 days apart. TCRbeta repertoire sequencing was used to assess the specificity and breadth of SARS-CoV-2-reactive T cell receptors after Ad26.COV2.S vaccination. The TCR-sequenced set comprised around 30 samples: some 20 Ad26.COV2.S vaccine recipients, 5 placebo recipients and 8 SARS-CoV-2 convalescent individuals. Trial participants were randomized into five groups of five: low-dose or high-dose Ad26.COV2.S given once or twice, or placebo on both occasions. Investigators did not know the trial group allocation while performing experiments and assessing outcomes.

Study-wide findings and limitations: Comparable non-spike TCR breadth was observed between vaccine and placebo recipients, consistent with only spike being contained in the vaccine. After vaccination, substantial breadth of spike-specific CD8+ and CD4+ T cell responses was reported. The study was not powered to compare responses between vaccine doses or regimens. The authors noted that total T cell responses may have been underestimated by the TCR breadth and depth analyses. Compared with placebo recipients, Ad26.COV2.S recipients showed higher spike-specific TCR breadth (P = 0.0014).

The immunoSEQ Assay was used to sequence TCRbeta CDR3 regions. After extraction, genomic DNA underwent amplification by bias-controlled multiplex PCR, followed by high-throughput sequencing. Concerning the study's data processing: To quantify the absolute abundance of each unique TCRbeta CDR3 region, sequences were collapsed and filtered. T cell fraction was estimated by normalization of TCRbeta template counts to usable DNA, with usable DNA being measured through amplification of reference genes present in all nucleated cells. Repertoire TCRs were annotated as SARS-CoV-2-specific by exact matching of V gene, CDR3 amino acid sequence and J gene to a known reactive TCR set. MIRA supplied the reference SARS-CoV-2 TCR set, which was filtered for enrichment in COVID-19-positive ImmuneCODE repertoires so that public or cross-reactive TCRs were removed. Based on the MIRA antigens, annotated TCRs were further analysed at the level of specific ORF or position within ORF. Breadth was defined as the number of annotated unique rearrangements divided by the total number of unique productive rearrangements, and depth was defined as the summed frequency of the annotated unique rearrangements. Two-sided Wilcoxon rank-sum tests were applied when comparing TCR breadth between groups. This is the immuneACCESS table as TCRdb keeps it, with only in-frame sequences that have V and J called. A part of the clones is gone; compared with another copy, unresolved V genes explain less than half, and the rest is unexplained. The D gene and trimming were derived from the DNA, and the V and J assignments and clone size from that table. The sample has a few hundred thousand clones on record, 89% of them singletons. The ten largest clonotypes hold around 2% of the sample.

Details on this clone: No cognate antigen has been identified for it. One base away there is no much larger clone; base qualities are not given.

This sample's treatment or condition label indicates: approximately 18 received Ad26.COV2.S at low or high dose, single or two shots; a few received placebo; per-sample allocation not given. For vaccine and placebo recipients, the sequenced repertoires came from samples collected on day 63 after the first injection. In Cohort 1b, around 25 adults aged 18-55 years were enrolled at a single site in Boston, USA, between 29 July and 7 August 2020. Ad26.COV2.S was a replication-incompetent adenovirus type 26 vector that expressed a prefusion-stabilized SARS-CoV-2 spike protein derived from the original Wuhan strain. This receptor was obtained from a person aged 18-65 years who received the Ad26.COV2.S COVID-19 vaccine or a placebo. This specimen was peripheral blood, taken in a trial of Ad26.COV2.S vaccine versus placebo.

The CDR3 corresponds to CASSPSATNEKLFF. Here is the DNA: TGCGCCAGCAGCCCCAGTGCAACTAATGAAAAACTGTTTTTT. The V and J segments used are TRBV4-1 and TRBJ1-4; no D gene is confidently identified. Reading the germline V gene gives CDR1 MGHRA and CDR2 YSYEKL. From cysteine to phenylalanine, the CDR3 is 14 amino acids long. The read is trimmed to its CDR3 DNA, 42 bases read in frame from base 1. V and J lose 4 bases and 0 bases, and a span of 6 bases separates them.